Below, 15 T cell receptor beta chains from the same sample are listed, as sequenced in a study of cytomegalovirus exposure and HLA in healthy donors listed by TCRdb under 2017. Libraries were constructed by the immunoSEQ multiplex PCR assay. TCRdb took over this immuneACCESS table, retaining in-frame rearrangements with V and J assigned. Such tables are incomplete; in checked studies, under half of the missing clones stem from an unresolved V gene, and the remainder is unexplained. This sample comprises approximately 200,000 clones, 84% of them detected only once. The top ten clones comprise more than 6.5% of the sample. Sequencing was performed on PBMCs. The receptor source for this set is a man aged 18-30 years in good health and CMV-seropositive.

V and J are TRBV7-2 and TRBJ2-7; 13 positions match TRBD2. CDR1 is SGHTA, CDR2 FQGNSA, per germline. J lost 5 bases, V lost 4 bases, and 11 bases had no gene match. This CDR3 is built from 17 residues. The CDR3 region is CASSSGLAGIQANEQYF. DNA for the CDR3: TGTGCCAGCAGCTCGGGACTAGCGGGAATACAGGCAAACGAGCAGTACTTC.

CDR3: CASSRSGNNEQFF. The CDR3 bases are TGTGCCAGCAGTCGGAGTGGAAACAATGAGCAGTTCTTC. The chain uses TRBV11-3 and TRBJ2-1; D remains unclear. The V end was cut by 6 bases, the J end by 5 bases, with 11 bases between. The CDR3 is 13 residues long. CDR1 and CDR2 from the germline V gene are SGHNT and YENEEA.

The chain joins TRBV4-3 to TRBJ2-1; 7 nucleotides align to TRBD2. Looked up from germline, CDR1 is LGHNA and CDR2 is YSLEER. This CDR3 has 16 amino acids. With V trimmed by 4 bases and J by 7 bases, 13 bases remained unmatched. This CDR3 reads CASSRATLVGGNEQFF. The CDR3 DNA reads as TGCGCCAGCAGCCGGGCGACTTTAGTGGGAGGGAATGAGCAGTTCTTC.

The gene calls are TRBV7-3 and TRBJ2-3, with 9 bases aligning to TRBD2. The germline V gene has CDR1 SGHTA and CDR2 FQGTGA. The CDR3 covers 16 residues. V dropped 5 bases and J dropped 2; count of bases not matched to a gene: 8. The DNA for the CDR3 is TGTGCCAGCAGCCCGGTGGGCGGGAGGGCCACAGATACGCAGTATTTT. It encodes CASSPVGGRATDTQYF.

The table lists this clone with a few counts. The chain uses TRBV6-1 and TRBJ2-7; 7 bases are shared with TRBD1. The CDR3 contains 14 residues. The germline gives CDR1 MNHNS, CDR2 SASEGT. The J segment lost 0 bases and the V segment lost 3 bases, leaving 2 bases of the junction unmatched. In DNA, the CDR3 is TGTGCCAGCAGTGAGGACAGGTTCTCCTACGAGCAGTACTTC. Translating it yields CASSEDRFSYEQYF.

The rearrangement joins TRBV27 to TRBJ2-7; possible D gene TRBD2, 5 bases. Germline V gene data show CDR1 as MNHEY and CDR2 as SMNVEV (reference sequence). The germline V and J ends were trimmed by 5 bases and 2 bases, with 13 bases remaining between them. The CDR3 runs to 14 residues. CDR3 sequence (DNA): TGTGCCAGCAGTCCCACTAGTACTCCCTACGAGCAGTACTTC. The encoded protein is CASSPTSTPYEQYF.

This clone has just one count. The chain carries TRBV6-6 and TRBJ1-5; 7 nucleotides match TRBD1. CDR1 MNHNY and CDR2 SVGAGI come from the germline V gene (reference sequence). Germline trimming cut 5 bases from V and 5 bases from J; bases unmatched to any gene: 12. The CDR3 contains 16 residues. CDR3 coding DNA: TGTGCCAGCAGTAACGGGGACAGTCCCGGCGATCAGCCCCAGCATTTT. Amino acid sequence: CASSNGDSPGDQPQHF.

V gene TRBV6-5 combines with J gene TRBJ2-7, with 9 bases lining up with TRBD1. CDR3 length: 14 residues. The V segment lost 4 bases and the J segment 4 bases; nucleotides outside the gene matches: 5. Germline CDR1 MNHEY, CDR2 SVGAGI. DNA of the CDR3: TGTGCCAGCAGTTCAACAGGGGGCGGTTACGAGCAGTACTTC. Encoded protein: CASSSTGGGYEQYF.

This chain connects TRBV28 to TRBJ2-3, with 7 bases that match TRBD2. The germline gives CDR1 MDHEN, CDR2 SYDVKM. The V segment lost 6 bases and the J segment 1 base; nucleotides outside the gene matches: 10. The CDR3 extends over 16 amino acids. CDR3 DNA sequence: TGTGCCAGCAGAGCCACCGGACTAGTCCGCACAGATACGCAGTATTTT. Protein product: CASRATGLVRTDTQYF.

Here the CDR3 reads CASRENEQFF. Written as DNA, the CDR3 is TGTGCCAGCAGGGAGAATGAGCAGTTCTTC. The chain joins TRBV6-1 to TRBJ2-1; the D is unclear. Trimming took off 6 bases at V and 7 bases at J, with 4 bases between the two ends. Per germline, CDR1 MNHNS and CDR2 SASEGT. The CDR3 spans 10 residues.

The chain links TRBV28 to TRBJ2-7; TRBD1 is a possible D gene (6 bases). V was clipped by 6 bases and J by 3 bases, with 15 bases between them. The CDR3 has 14 amino acids. From germline, CDR1 is MDHEN and CDR2 SYDVKM. CDR3 protein: CASRGHRDLYEQYF. CDR3 coding DNA: TGTGCCAGCAGGGGACACAGGGACCTCTACGAGCAGTACTTC.

The chain joins TRBV11-2 to TRBJ2-6; 7 positions agree with TRBD1. Germline values: CDR1 SGHAT, CDR2 FQNNGV. The V and J ends lost 6 bases and 0 bases, in that order; junction bases with no gene match: 5. The CDR3 runs 16 residues. DNA for the CDR3: TGTGCCAGCAGTTCTAGACAGGGCTCTGGGGCCAACGTCCTGACTTTC. It yields the protein CASSSRQGSGANVLTF.

CDR3: CASSVTSGSRNEQFF. DNA of the CDR3: TGTGCCAGCAGCGTGACTAGCGGGAGTAGAAATGAGCAGTTCTTC. This rearrangement joins TRBV11-3 to TRBJ2-1; 12 nucleotides match TRBD2. V lost 5 bases and J lost 7; bases outside the gene matches: 6. The CDR3 runs to 15 residues. Germline V gene lookup returns CDR1 SGHNT and CDR2 YENEEA.

The chain is built from TRBV4-1 and TRBJ2-7; 9 bases map to TRBD2. Germline V gives CDR1 MGHRA, CDR2 YSYEKL. After removal of 6 bases from V and 0 bases from J, the junction contained 9 bases not matched to a gene. The CDR3 contains 16 residues. The chain's CDR3 is CASRRWPSGTSYEQYF. DNA of the CDR3: TGCGCCAGCAGGCGTTGGCCTAGCGGGACCTCCTACGAGCAGTACTTC.

The chain uses TRBV6-6 and TRBJ2-1; D possibly corresponds to TRBD2 (6 bases). Germline lookup yields CDR1 MNHNY and CDR2 SVGAGI (reference sequence). The CDR3 covers 15 residues. Trimming removed 2 bases from V and 10 bases from J, with 18 bases in between. CDR3 sequence (DNA): TGTGCCAGCAGTTACGCCCAGGGCGGGAAAGGCGAGCAGTTCTTC. Its translation is CASSYAQGGKGEQFF.